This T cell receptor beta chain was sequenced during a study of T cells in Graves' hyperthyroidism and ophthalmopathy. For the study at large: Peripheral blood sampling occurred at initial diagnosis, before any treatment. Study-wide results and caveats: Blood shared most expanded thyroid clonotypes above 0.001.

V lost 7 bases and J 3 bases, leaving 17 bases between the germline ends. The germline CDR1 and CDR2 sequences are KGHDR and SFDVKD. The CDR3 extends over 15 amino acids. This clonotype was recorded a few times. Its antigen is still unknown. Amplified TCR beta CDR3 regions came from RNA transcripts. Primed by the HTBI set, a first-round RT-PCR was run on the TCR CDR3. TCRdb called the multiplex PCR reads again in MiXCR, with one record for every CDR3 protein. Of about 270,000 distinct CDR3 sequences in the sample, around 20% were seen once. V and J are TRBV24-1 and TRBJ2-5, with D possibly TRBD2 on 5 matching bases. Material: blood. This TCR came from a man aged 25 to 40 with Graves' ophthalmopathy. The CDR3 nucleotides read TGTGCCACCAGGTCGAGCGGTGCCGCCGAAGAGACCCAGTACTTC. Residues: CATRSSGAAEETQYF.